The source of this T cell receptor (beta chain) is a study of regulatory T cells in long-lasting Graves disease. General study points: Fewer public clonotypes were shared by new patients (approximately 1,000) than by persistent patients (approximately 2,700).

The time point: newly diagnosed GD, antithyroid drugs for less than 3 months. Isolated PBMC RNA provided the starting material for the TCR library. Arm-PCR of CDR3 regions with iRepertoire HTBI primers generated TCR beta libraries. Each CDR3 protein is one row after TCRdb ran MiXCR on the multiplex PCR reads. This table has hundreds of thousands of distinct CDR3 sequences, about 14% appearing once. In germline, CDR1 is GTSNPN, CDR2 SVGIG (reference sequence). The CDR3 is 13 residues long. This clonotype appeared many times. As yet, its antigen is unknown. One junction end does not reproduce the germline sequence, and a read error may be involved. A further study also used this sample, focusing on T cells in Graves' hyperthyroidism and ophthalmopathy.

This chain links TRBV30 with TRBJ2-7, with 9 bases identical to TRBD1. The source of this sequence is a man between 25 and 39 years old with Graves disease. The source was peripheral blood mononuclear cells (PBMCs), collected at new diagnosis, from a patient treated with antithyroid drugs. The CDR3 spells CARRGTGISEQYF. CDR3 sequence (DNA): TGTGCCCGGAGGGGGACAGGGATCAGCGAGCAGTACTTC.